This passage covers 10 T cell receptor beta chains from one sample sequenced in a study of blood T cell repertoires in COVID-19 (dated by TCRdb to 2020 to 2021). The method behind the library was the immunoSEQ multiplex PCR assay. The clones in this table, taken by TCRdb from immuneACCESS, are in-frame only. Not every clone is retained; where verified, under half of the shortfall comes from an unresolved V gene, and the cause of the rest is unknown. For this sample there are just over 250,000 clones; about 91% appear just once. The ten largest clones represent approximately 2.6% of the sample. The sample was peripheral blood. The receptors were gathered from a person under 35 with COVID-19, enrolled during active disease.

The chain combines TRBV5-1 with TRBJ2-2; D is possibly TRBD1 (6 bases). Trimming took 0 bases from V and 6 from J, leaving 12 bases between them. The CDR3 spans 15 residues. Germline CDR1 is SGHRS and CDR2 is YFSETQ. CDR3 region: CASSLGTVRAGELFF. The CDR3 DNA reads TGCGCCAGCAGCTTGGGGACAGTACGGGCCGGGGAGCTGTTTTTT.

This chain uses TRBV5-1 with TRBJ1-3; 7 nucleotides line up with TRBD1. Germline trimming cut 4 bases from V and 1 base from J; bases unmatched to any gene: 2. Germline-derived CDR1 and CDR2 are SGHRS and YFSETQ. The CDR3 length is 14 residues. The CDR3 loop reads CASSKGASGNTIYF. CDR3 nucleotides: TGCGCCAGCAGCAAGGGGGCTTCTGGAAACACCATATATTTT.

In its sample, this clone was seen a few times. The J gene is TRBJ2-1, the V gene TRBV2, with TRBD2 matching 10 bases. CDR3 length: 15 amino acids. V was pared by 2 bases and J by 7 bases, with 5 bases of the junction left unmatched. From germline, CDR1 is SNHLY and CDR2 FYNNEI. CDR3 region: CASSETSGIRNEQFF. As DNA, the CDR3 is TGTGCCAGCAGTGAAACTAGCGGGATCAGGAATGAGCAGTTCTTC. Supplemented by reference TRBV2 and TRBJ2-1, the full variable domain reads EPEVTQTPSHQVTQMGQEVILRCVPISNHLYFYWYRQILGQKVEFLVSFYNNEISEKSEIFDDQFSVERPDGSNFTLKIRSTKLEDSAMYFCASSETSGIRNEQFFGPGTRLTVL.

The chain's CDR3 is CASSPGLAGATGSYNEQFF. The CDR3 bases are TGCGCCAGCAGCCCGGGACTAGCGGGAGCCACAGGATCCTACAATGAGCAGTTCTTC. This chain joins TRBV5-1 and TRBJ2-1; TRBD2 matches at 14 bases. Germline V gives CDR1 SGHRS, CDR2 YFSETQ. The V segment lost 4 bases and the J segment 1 base; nucleotides outside the gene matches: 10. The CDR3 loop spans 19 amino acids.

The J gene is TRBJ2-1, the V gene TRBV6-1; 9 bases fit TRBD2. Germline assignment: CDR1 MNHNS and CDR2 SASEGT. V shed 3 bases, J shed 5 bases, and the junction held 8 bases outside the gene matches. The CDR3 contains 16 residues. The CDR3 DNA reads TGTGCCAGCAGTGAGAGATCAAGACTAGCGGACAATGAGCAGTTCTTC. Amino acids: CASSERSRLADNEQFF.

The V call is TRBV29-1, the J call TRBJ2-6; TRBD1 is a possible D gene (5 bases). V was cut by 5 bases and J by 0 bases, with 8 bases left in between. The CDR3 sequence is 14 residues long. Germline V CDR1 and CDR2: SQVTM, ANQGSEA. CDR3 DNA sequence: TGCAGCGTTTTAGGGGACTCTGGGGCCAACGTCCTGACTTTC. It encodes CSVLGDSGANVLTF. Full variable domain (rest looked up from reference TRBV29-1 and TRBJ2-6): SAVISQKPSRDICQRGTSLTIQCQVDSQVTMMFWYRQQPGQSLTLIATANQGSEATYESGFVIDKFPISRPNLTFSTLTVSNMSPEDSSIYLCSVLGDSGANVLTFGAGSRLTVL.

This chain connects TRBV28 to TRBJ2-2; no firm D call. Trimming removed 3 bases at V and 3 bases at J, with 5 bases between. CDR3 size: 13 residues. Germline CDR1 is MDHEN and CDR2 is SYDVKM. Here the CDR3 reads CASSLRYTGELFF. The CDR3 region has the DNA TGTGCCAGCAGTTTGAGGTACACCGGGGAGCTGTTTTTT.

The chain joins TRBV11-3 to TRBJ2-2; 7 bases agree with TRBD1. There are 14 residues in the CDR3. Germline CDR1 and CDR2: SGHNT and YENEEA. Unmatched junction bases numbered 1, after V lost 5 bases and J lost 1 base. The CDR3, as DNA: TGTGCCAGCAGCCGGACAGGGAACACCGGGGAGCTGTTTTTT. It translates to CASSRTGNTGELFF.

The V and J genes are TRBV2 and TRBJ2-1, with 15 nucleotides matching TRBD2. The CDR3 covers 17 residues. Looked up from germline, CDR1 is SNHLY and CDR2 is FYNNEI. V lost 8 bases and J lost 10; bases outside the gene matches: 15. This CDR3 reads CASVGLAGGMVIGEQFF. In nucleotides, the CDR3 is TGTGCCAGCGTAGGACTAGCGGGAGGGATGGTAATAGGGGAGCAGTTCTTC.

The chain joins TRBV28 to TRBJ2-5; tentative D call: TRBD2 (6 bases). The CDR3 totals 13 residues. Deletions cut 2 bases from V and 5 bases from J, with 9 bases between. Germline values: CDR1 MDHEN, CDR2 SYDVKM. The CDR3 reads CASSLTGSETQYF. The CDR3 DNA reads as TGTGCCAGCAGTTTAACCGGGAGTGAGACCCAGTACTTC.